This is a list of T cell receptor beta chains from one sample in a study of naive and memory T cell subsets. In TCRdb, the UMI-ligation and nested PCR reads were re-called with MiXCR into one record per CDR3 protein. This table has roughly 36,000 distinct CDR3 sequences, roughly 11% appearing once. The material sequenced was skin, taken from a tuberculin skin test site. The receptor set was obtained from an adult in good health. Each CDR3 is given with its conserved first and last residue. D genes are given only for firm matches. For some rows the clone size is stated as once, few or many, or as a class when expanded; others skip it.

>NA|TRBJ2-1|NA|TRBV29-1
TGCAGCGTTGAAGACCTAGGGACCCATTACAATGAGCAGTTCTTC
CSVEDLGTHYNEQFF
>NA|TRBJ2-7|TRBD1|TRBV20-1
TGCAGTGCTCACCCATTGGGACAGAGCCCCGAGCAGTACTTC
CSAHPLGQSPEQYF
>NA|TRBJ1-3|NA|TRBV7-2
TGTGCCAGCAGCACCCGCGGCGTGCCTGGAAACACCATATATTTT
CASSTRGVPGNTIYF
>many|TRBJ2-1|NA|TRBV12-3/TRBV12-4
TGTGCCAGCAGCCCCAGTCATCATGAGCAGTTCTTC
CASSPSHHEQFF
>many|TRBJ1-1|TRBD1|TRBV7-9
TGTGCCAGCAGCTTTCGACAGGGGCCCATGAACACTGAAGCTTTCTTT
CASSFRQGPMNTEAFF
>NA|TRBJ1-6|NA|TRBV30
TGTGCCTGGAGTCCAGGACAGAATTCACCCCTCCACTTT
CAWSPGQNSPLHF
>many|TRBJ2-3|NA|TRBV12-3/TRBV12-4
TGTGCCAGCACCGTAGGGGCCCCACAAGATACGCAGTATTTT
CASTVGAPQDTQYF
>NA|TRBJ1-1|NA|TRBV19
TGTGCCAGTAGTATAGCTTCCGGACAAATGAACACTGAAGCTTTCTTT
CASSIASGQMNTEAFF
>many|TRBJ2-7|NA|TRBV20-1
TGCAGTGCTAGGGGGTTTTACGAGCAGTACTTC
CSARGFYEQYF
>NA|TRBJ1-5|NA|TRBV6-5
TGTGCCAGCAGTATTCAAGGGGGTCAGCCCCAGCATTTT
CASSIQGGQPQHF
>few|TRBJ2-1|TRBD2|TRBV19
TGTGCCAGTAGTATAGACTGGCCTAGCGGGGTCTACAATGAGCAGTTCTTC
CASSIDWPSGVYNEQFF
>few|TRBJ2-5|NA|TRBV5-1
TGCGCCAGCAGCACCGGGGCCTCGGGGGAGACCCAGTACTTC
CASSTGASGETQYF
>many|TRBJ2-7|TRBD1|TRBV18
TGTGCCAGCTCATCCGGGACAGGGGTTATCGAGCAGTACTTC
CASSSGTGVIEQYF
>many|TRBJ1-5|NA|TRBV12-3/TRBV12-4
TGTGCCAGCAGTTTAGTTCGAGGCAATCAGCCCCAGCATTTT
CASSLVRGNQPQHF
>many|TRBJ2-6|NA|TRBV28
TGTGCCAGCAGTCCCTTCAAGGCAGCCTATTCTGGGGCCAACGTCCTGACTTTC
CASSPFKAAYSGANVLTF
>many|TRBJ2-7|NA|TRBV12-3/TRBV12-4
TGTGCCAGCAGCGAGTTGGGCGAGCAGTACTTC
CASSELGEQYF
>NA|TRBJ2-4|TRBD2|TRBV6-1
TGTGCCAGCATGGCGGGGAGGGAAATCAAAAACATTCAGTACTTC
CASMAGREIKNIQYF
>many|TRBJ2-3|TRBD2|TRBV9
TGTGCCAGCAGCGCTGTCGGGGGGTACACAGATACGCAGTATTTT
CASSAVGGYTDTQYF
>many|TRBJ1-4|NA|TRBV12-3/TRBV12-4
TGTGCCAGCAGTTTGGGGTCATTGAATGAAAAACTGTTTTTT
CASSLGSLNEKLFF
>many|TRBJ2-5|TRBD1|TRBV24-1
TGTGCCACCAGTGGCCGACAGGGGGTTGAGACCCAGTACTTC
CATSGRQGVETQYF
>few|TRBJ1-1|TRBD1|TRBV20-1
TGCAGTGCTAGACTTCCTGGGACAGGGCTAGGAACTGAAGCTTTCTTT
CSARLPGTGLGTEAFF
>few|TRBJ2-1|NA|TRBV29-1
TGCAGCGTTGAGACGTCAGGGTATGAGCAGTTCTTC
CSVETSGYEQFF
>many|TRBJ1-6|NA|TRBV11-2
TGTGCCAGCAGCTTAGAGGGGGCACCCCTCCACTTT
CASSLEGAPLHF
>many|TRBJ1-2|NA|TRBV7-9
TGTGCCAGCAGTCAAGGGGAGGAGGGCTACACCTTC
CASSQGEEGYTF
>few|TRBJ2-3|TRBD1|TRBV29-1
TGCAGCGTCACTCCCACCTGGACAGGGGGCACAGATACGCAGTATTTT
CSVTPTWTGGTDTQYF
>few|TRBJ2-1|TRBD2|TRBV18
TGTGCCAGCTCAGCTCGACTAGCGGGAGGGTACAATGAGCAGTTCTTC
CASSARLAGGYNEQFF
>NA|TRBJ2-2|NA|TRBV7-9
TGTGCCAGCAGCTTACAGGGTATGACCGGGGAGCTGTTTTTT
CASSLQGMTGELFF
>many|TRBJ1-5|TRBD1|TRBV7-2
TGTGCCAGCAGAGCGGGGACAGGGGTCGCGTCACCCCAGCATTTT
CASRAGTGVASPQHF
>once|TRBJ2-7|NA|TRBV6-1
TGTGCCAGCAGTGAAGCAAGCGACAGTTTCTACGAGCAGTACTTC
CASSEASDSFYEQYF
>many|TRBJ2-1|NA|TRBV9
TGTGCCAGCAGCGCCATGGGCAATGAGCAGTTCTTC
CASSAMGNEQFF
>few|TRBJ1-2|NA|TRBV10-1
TGCGCCAGCAGTGAGTTGGCAGACTATGGCTACACCTTC
CASSELADYGYTF
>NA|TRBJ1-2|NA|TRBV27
TGTGCCAGCAGTTTAGAGGGGGTACCTGGTGGCTACACCTTC
CASSLEGVPGGYTF
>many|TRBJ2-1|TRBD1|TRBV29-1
TGCAGCGTTGAAGGACAGGGAGAGCAGTTCTTC
CSVEGQGEQFF
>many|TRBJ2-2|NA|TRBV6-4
TGTGCCAGCGATGGAGCATCGAACACCGGGGAGCTGTTTTTT
CASDGASNTGELFF
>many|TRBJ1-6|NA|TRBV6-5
TGTGCCAGCAGTACGGGGGGTAATTCACCCCTCCACTTT
CASSTGGNSPLHF
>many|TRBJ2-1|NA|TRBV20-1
TGCAGTGCTAGAGATCCGGGACGGGGATACAATGAGCAGTTCTTC
CSARDPGRGYNEQFF
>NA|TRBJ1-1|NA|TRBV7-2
TGTGCCAGCAGCACCCGGACAGCTTCGGGGACTGAAGCTTTCTTT
CASSTRTASGTEAFF
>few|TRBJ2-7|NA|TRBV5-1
TGCGCCAGCAGCTCCCGGTGGAGGGGCCACGAGCAGTACTTC
CASSSRWRGHEQYF
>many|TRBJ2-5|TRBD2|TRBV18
TGTGCCAGCTCACCAGGGCGACTAGCGGGAGGGCCCGGCGAGACCCAGTACTTC
CASSPGRLAGGPGETQYF
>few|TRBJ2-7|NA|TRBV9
TGTGCCAGCAGCGCCGTGGCCGGAAGGGACTTGTTCTACGAGCAGTACTTC
CASSAVAGRDLFYEQYF
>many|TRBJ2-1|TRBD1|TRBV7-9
TGTGCCAGCACCCCAGGGGGCACTGAGCAGTTCTTC
CASTPGGTEQFF
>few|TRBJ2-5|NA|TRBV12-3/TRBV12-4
TGTGCCAGCAGTCGGGTGGAGACCCAGTACTTC
CASSRVETQYF
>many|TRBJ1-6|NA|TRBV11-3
TGTGCCAGCAGCCAGGACGGAAATAATTCACCCCTCCACTTT
CASSQDGNNSPLHF
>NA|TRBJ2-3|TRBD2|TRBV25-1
TGTGCCAGCAGTCGTACAACCGGGACTAGCGGGAGGGCCCGGCAGAAGGCAGATACGCAGTATTTT
CASSRTTGTSGRARQKADTQYF
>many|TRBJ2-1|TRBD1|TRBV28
TGTGCCAGCAGCCTTACAGCCTCAGGGGGCTCCTACAATGAGCAGTTCTTC
CASSLTASGGSYNEQFF
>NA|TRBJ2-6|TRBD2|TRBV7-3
TGTGCCAGCAGCTTACTAGCGGGGACTGGGGCCAACGTCCTGACTTTC
CASSLLAGTGANVLTF
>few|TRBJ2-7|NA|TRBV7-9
TGTGCCAGCAGCTCACAACGATACTACTCCTACGAGCAGTACTTC
CASSSQRYYSYEQYF
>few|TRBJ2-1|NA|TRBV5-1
TGCGCCAGCAGCTCCCTGGACCGCCCCAATGAGCAGTTCTTC
CASSSLDRPNEQFF
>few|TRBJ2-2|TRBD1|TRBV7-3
TGTGCCAGCAGCTTAACCGGGGACAGGACGACCGGGGAGCTGTTTTTT
CASSLTGDRTTGELFF
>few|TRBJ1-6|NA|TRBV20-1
TGCAGTGCTAACCGATTCTCCTATAATTCACCCCTCCACTTT
CSANRFSYNSPLHF
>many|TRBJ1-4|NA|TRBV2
TGTGCCAGCAGCCCCGTTAATGAAAAACTGTTTTTT
CASSPVNEKLFF
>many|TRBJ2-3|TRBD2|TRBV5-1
TGCGCCAGCAGCTGGCGGGGGAGGGCTCATACGCAGTATTTT
CASSWRGRAHTQYF
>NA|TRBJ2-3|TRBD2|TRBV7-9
TGTGCCAGCAGCTTAGCGGATAGCGGGGGTCCAGATACGCAGTATTTT
CASSLADSGGPDTQYF
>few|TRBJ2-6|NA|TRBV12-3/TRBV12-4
TGTGCCAGCAGTTTTGATAGATACAGGAGCCAGGCCAACGTCCTGACTTTC
CASSFDRYRSQANVLTF
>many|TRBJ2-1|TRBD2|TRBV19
TGTGCCAGTAGTATAACTAGCGGTCCATACAATGAGCAGTTCTTC
CASSITSGPYNEQFF